The 13 T cell receptor beta chains below come from one sample, sequenced in a study of vaccination and CD4 T cells after COVID-19. As to treatment: roughly 11-day PBMC culture with coronavirus spike peptide pools or control peptides (ViraFEST assay). Sequencing of cultured CD4+ T cell DNA used the Oncomine TCR Beta short-read assay. MiXCR, applied by TCRdb to the PCR reads, yields one record per CDR3 protein. The data contain approximately 16,000 distinct CDR3 sequences, 40% to 65% of them seen just once; the ten biggest clones take up approximately 4%. Their specific antigens are unknown. The sample consisted of CD4+ T cells from blood, cultured in vitro, taken before SARS-CoV-2 vaccination. The receptors were gathered from a human donor who had recovered from COVID-19.

The V call is TRBV7-2, the J call TRBJ1-5; D may be TRBD1 (5 bases). The CDR3 spans 16 residues. V lost 4 bases and J 2 bases, leaving 15 bases between the germline ends. Germline V gene sequence: CDR1 SGHTA, CDR2 FQGNSA. The CDR3 DNA follows: TGTGCCAGCAGCTCTCAGTCAGGGAATCGCAATCAGCCCCAGCATTTT. Amino acid sequence: CASSSQSGNRNQPQHF.

This chain joins TRBV7-6 and TRBJ1-1; 7 bases line up with TRBD1. Germline CDR1 SGHVS, CDR2 FNYEAQ. This CDR3 has 15 amino acids. Germline trimming cut 3 bases from V and 1 base from J; bases unmatched to any gene: 5. CDR3: CASSFRTGSNTEAFF. In DNA, the CDR3 is TGTGCCAGCAGCTTCCGGACAGGTTCGAACACTGAAGCTTTCTTT.

The V gene is TRBV6-2 or TRBV6-3, the J gene TRBJ2-4; no clear D. V lost 6 bases and J 0 bases, leaving 12 bases between the germline ends. CDR1 is MNHEY and CDR2 is SVGEGT in the germline V gene. The CDR3 consists of 15 residues. The CDR3 reads CASSLYEGAKNIQYF. The CDR3 bases are TGTGCCAGCAGCCTCTATGAAGGAGCCAAAAACATTCAGTACTTC.

The chain employs TRBV5-1 and TRBJ1-1; 10 bases match TRBD1. The CDR3 is 16 residues long. After removal of 5 bases from V and 5 bases from J, the junction contained 12 bases not matched to a gene. Germline CDR1 is SGHRS and CDR2 is YFSETQ. The CDR3 loop is CASRRTGTGDGTEAFF. DNA of the CDR3: TGCGCCAGCAGGCGGACCGGGACAGGGGATGGTACTGAAGCTTTCTTT. Looking up the rest from reference TRBV5-1 and TRBJ1-1 gives the full variable domain: KAGVTQTPRYLIKTRGQQVTLSCSPISGHRSVSWYQQTPGQGLQFLFEYFSETQRNKGNFPGRFSGRQFSNSRSEMNVSTLELGDSALYLCASRRTGTGDGTEAFFGQGTRLTVV.

CDR3 nucleotides: TGTGCCAGTGGACTAGCGGGAATGGGTGAGCAGTACTTC. Amino acids: CASGLAGMGEQYF. V and J are TRBV19 and TRBJ2-7, with 12 bases matching TRBD2. The CDR3 runs 13 residues. V shed 8 bases, J shed 7 bases, and the junction held 6 bases outside the gene matches. Germline values: CDR1 LNHDA, CDR2 SQIVND (reference sequence).

This clonotype occurred once. The V and J genes are TRBV7-2 and TRBJ1-2, with D hard to call. V was clipped by 5 bases and J by 7 bases, with 8 bases between them. This CDR3 spans 11 amino acids. The germline gives CDR1 SGHTA, CDR2 FQGNSA. The CDR3 DNA is TGTGCCAGCAGCGCTGGCGGTGGCTACACCTTC. This codes for CASSAGGGYTF. The variable domain in full, with the rest retrieved from reference TRBV7-2 and TRBJ1-2, is GAGVSQSPSNKVTEKGKDVELRCDPISGHTALYWYRQSLGQGLEFLIYFQGNSAPDKSGLPSDRFSAERTGGSVSTLTIQRTQQEDSAVYLCASSAGGGYTFGSGTRLTVV.

The chain links TRBV29-1 to TRBJ1-2, with 9 bases identical to TRBD1. This CDR3 spans 12 amino acids. In germline, CDR1 is SQVTM, CDR2 ANQGSEA. V shed 7 bases and J 2 bases; nucleotides not matched to a gene: 2. CDR3 sequence (DNA): TGCAGCGCGGGACAGGGCAACTATGGCTACACCTTC. Translating it yields CSAGQGNYGYTF.

CDR3 DNA sequence: TGCAGTGCTAGAGAGAGACAGGGGGGATGGAGCAATCAGCCCCAGCATTTT. Protein sequence: CSARERQGGWSNQPQHF. The chain combines TRBV20-1 with TRBJ1-5, with 9 bases lining up with TRBD1. J was trimmed by 1 base and V by 0 bases; bases with no gene match: 7. The CDR3 totals 17 residues. CDR1 is DFQATT, CDR2 SNEGSKA, per germline (reference sequence).

This clonotype was counted a few times. The chain recombines TRBV7-9 with TRBJ1-1; no clear D. Trimming shortened V by 11 bases and J by 2 bases, and 15 bases separated the two germline ends. The CDR3 extends over 13 amino acids. Germline CDR1 SEHNR, CDR2 FQNEAQ (reference sequence). CDR3 nucleotide sequence: TGTGCCTCTACGGTCTGGGTTAACACTGAAGCTTTCTTT. This encodes CASTVWVNTEAFF.

This clonotype came up a few times. This chain connects TRBV27 to TRBJ2-7, with D perhaps given as TRBD1 or TRBD2 (5 bases each). CDR3 length: 18 amino acids. Germline values: CDR1 MNHEY, CDR2 SMNVEV (reference sequence). The germline V and J ends were trimmed by 0 bases and 7 bases, with 25 bases remaining between them. In DNA, the CDR3 is TGTGCCAGCAGTTTATCTGGGACCACCCCCCGTAACGCAGGGGAGCAGTACTTC. Its protein is CASSLSGTTPRNAGEQYF.

This clonotype was detected only a few times. In DNA form, the CDR3 reads TGTGCCAGCAGTGAACAGGGCAATCAGCCCCAGCATTTT. Its protein is CASSEQGNQPQHF. This chain connects TRBV2 to TRBJ1-5; D gene uncertain. V was cut by 2 bases and J by 2 bases, with 4 bases left in between. This CDR3 is built from 13 residues. The germline V gene encodes CDR1 SNHLY and CDR2 FYNNEI.

This clonotype has a handful of counts. The chain has TRBV20-1 and TRBJ1-6; maybe TRBD1 (5 bases). V was cut by 3 bases and J by 7 bases, with 10 bases left in between. Germline lookup yields CDR1 DFQATT and CDR2 SNEGSKA (reference sequence). This CDR3 is 13 amino acids long. CDR3 sequence: CSARGTANSPLHF. The CDR3, as DNA: TGCAGTGCTAGGGGGACGGCCAATTCACCCCTCCACTTT.

The V call is TRBV7-2, the J call TRBJ1-1; unclear D gene. Germline CDR1 is SGHTA and CDR2 is FQGNSA. This CDR3 is 15 amino acids long. The V and J ends lost 4 bases and 2 bases respectively, with 14 bases between them. CDR3 residues: CASSSRTDLNTEAFF. CDR3 DNA sequence: TGTGCCAGCAGCTCCAGGACCGACCTTAACACTGAAGCTTTCTTT.